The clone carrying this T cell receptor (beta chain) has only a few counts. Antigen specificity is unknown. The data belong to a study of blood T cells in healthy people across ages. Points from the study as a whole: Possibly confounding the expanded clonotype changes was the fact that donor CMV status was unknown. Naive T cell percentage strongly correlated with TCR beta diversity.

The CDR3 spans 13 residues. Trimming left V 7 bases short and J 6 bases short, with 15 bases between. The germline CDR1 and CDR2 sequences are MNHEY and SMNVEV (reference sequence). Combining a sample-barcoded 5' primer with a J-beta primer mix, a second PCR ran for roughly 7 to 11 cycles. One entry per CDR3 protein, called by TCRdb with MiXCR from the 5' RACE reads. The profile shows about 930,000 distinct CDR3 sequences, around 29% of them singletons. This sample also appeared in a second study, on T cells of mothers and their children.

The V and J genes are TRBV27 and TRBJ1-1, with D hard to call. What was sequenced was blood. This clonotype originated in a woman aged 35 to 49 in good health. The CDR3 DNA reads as TGTGCCAGCAACCCGGCGGGGTTCGCTGAAGCTTTCTTT. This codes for CASNPAGFAEAFF.